This is a list of T cell receptor beta chains from one sample in a study of cytomegalovirus exposure and HLA in healthy donors. Repertoires were generated with immunoSEQ multiplex PCR, while TCRdb's copy carries only in-frame clones and drops some. The profile shows 150,000 or so clones, around 82% of them singletons. The material sequenced was PBMCs. These receptors originate from a man aged 25 to 40 in good health and CMV-seropositive. Both conserved end residues are part of each CDR3. The order of the fields is CDR3 DNA, CDR3 protein, D gene, J gene, clone size, V gene. The D gene is left open where the match is weak. Clone size appears in some rows only: once, few, many, or a class for an expanded clone.

CDR3 DNA: TGTGCCAGCAGCCCCTTAGGGGGGGTTAATGAGCAGTTCTTC
CDR3 protein: CASSPLGGVNEQFF
D gene: -
J gene: TRBJ2-1
clone size: once
V gene: TRBV11-2

CDR3 DNA: TGTGCCAGCTCACCTACCGACGGTCTAGGAGAGACCCAGTACTTC
CDR3 protein: CASSPTDGLGETQYF
D gene: -
J gene: TRBJ2-5
clone size: -
V gene: TRBV18

CDR3 DNA: TGTGCCAGCATTAACGACAGGGTGGGACAGCCCCAGCATTTT
CDR3 protein: CASINDRVGQPQHF
D gene: TRBD1
J gene: TRBJ1-5
clone size: -
V gene: TRBV28

CDR3 DNA: TGTGCCAGCAGTTCCGAAGGGGAGGGGGGTATGGCTGAAAAACTGTTTTTT
CDR3 protein: CASSSEGEGGMAEKLFF
D gene: -
J gene: TRBJ1-4
clone size: -
V gene: TRBV11-2

CDR3 DNA: TGTGCCAGCAGTGCCTCTCCCATAAGCGGGGGGGAAGAGACCCAGTACTTC
CDR3 protein: CASSASPISGGEETQYF
D gene: TRBD2
J gene: TRBJ2-5
clone size: -
V gene: TRBV6-4

CDR3 DNA: TGCGCCAGCAGCCAGAAACAGGGTGAAGTAGGATATCAGCCCCAGCATTTT
CDR3 protein: CASSQKQGEVGYQPQHF
D gene: -
J gene: TRBJ1-5
clone size: -
V gene: TRBV4-1

CDR3 DNA: TGTGCCAGCAGCTTCGACACCTCTGGAAACACCATATATTTT
CDR3 protein: CASSFDTSGNTIYF
D gene: -
J gene: TRBJ1-3
clone size: -
V gene: TRBV7-2

CDR3 DNA: TGTGCCAGCAGCGCCCGCCCGGAGGCCGGGGAGCTGTTTTTT
CDR3 protein: CASSARPEAGELFF
D gene: -
J gene: TRBJ2-2
clone size: -
V gene: TRBV9

CDR3 DNA: TGTGCCATCAGTGAGGCGGGGGGCTGGGAGCAGTACTTC
CDR3 protein: CAISEAGGWEQYF
D gene: TRBD2
J gene: TRBJ2-7
clone size: -
V gene: TRBV10-3

CDR3 DNA: TGTGCCAGCAGCTTGGGGACAGGGGGCTCCGAGCAGTACTTC
CDR3 protein: CASSLGTGGSEQYF
D gene: TRBD1
J gene: TRBJ2-7
clone size: once
V gene: TRBV7-3

CDR3 DNA: TGTGCCAGCAGCAAGGGGACTAGCGGGAACACCGGGGAGCTGTTTTTT
CDR3 protein: CASSKGTSGNTGELFF
D gene: TRBD2
J gene: TRBJ2-2
clone size: few
V gene: TRBV5-4

CDR3 DNA: TGTGCCAGCAGCCAAGCAGGTGTTTATGGCTACACCTTC
CDR3 protein: CASSQAGVYGYTF
D gene: -
J gene: TRBJ1-2
clone size: -
V gene: TRBV4-2

CDR3 DNA: TGCGCCAGCAGCTTGACTAGCGGGGGTTCGAACACCGGGGAGCTGTTTTTT
CDR3 protein: CASSLTSGGSNTGELFF
D gene: TRBD2
J gene: TRBJ2-2
clone size: few
V gene: TRBV5-1

CDR3 DNA: TGTGCCAGCAGCGCTCCGGACAATCAAGAGACCCAGTACTTC
CDR3 protein: CASSAPDNQETQYF
D gene: -
J gene: TRBJ2-5
clone size: -
V gene: TRBV9

CDR3 DNA: TGCGCCAGCAGCCCTTTAAGTAGTTCCTACGAGCAGTACTTC
CDR3 protein: CASSPLSSSYEQYF
D gene: -
J gene: TRBJ2-7
clone size: once
V gene: TRBV5-1

CDR3 DNA: TGTGCCAGCAGTGAAAGGGGGGGTCGCACAGATACGCAGTATTTT
CDR3 protein: CASSERGGRTDTQYF
D gene: -
J gene: TRBJ2-3
clone size: -
V gene: TRBV2

CDR3 DNA: TGTGCCAGCAGCTTTCTAACACCTTACAGGGGAGAGGAGACCCAGTACTTC
CDR3 protein: CASSFLTPYRGEETQYF
D gene: TRBD1
J gene: TRBJ2-5
clone size: -
V gene: TRBV7-8

CDR3 DNA: TGTGCCAGCAGCCCGGGACAGGGGACACGCATCCTTAACTATGGCTACACCTTC
CDR3 protein: CASSPGQGTRILNYGYTF
D gene: TRBD1
J gene: TRBJ1-2
clone size: -
V gene: TRBV7-2

CDR3 DNA: TGCGCCAGCAGCTTGGTGGGACAGGAGAATTCACCCCTCCACTTT
CDR3 protein: CASSLVGQENSPLHF
D gene: TRBD1
J gene: TRBJ1-6
clone size: -
V gene: TRBV5-1

CDR3 DNA: TGTGCCAGCAGCCGGACTAGGGAGGGGGATACGCAGTATTTT
CDR3 protein: CASSRTREGDTQYF
D gene: TRBD2
J gene: TRBJ2-3
clone size: -
V gene: TRBV2

CDR3 DNA: TGTGCCTGGAGTGTCCCTACAGGGGTTGTTGAAAAACTGTTTTTT
CDR3 protein: CAWSVPTGVVEKLFF
D gene: TRBD1
J gene: TRBJ1-4
clone size: -
V gene: TRBV30

CDR3 DNA: TGTGCCAGCAGAGGTGGACAGGGAGTTTATGGCTACACCTTC
CDR3 protein: CASRGGQGVYGYTF
D gene: TRBD1
J gene: TRBJ1-2
clone size: few
V gene: TRBV28

CDR3 DNA: TGTGCCAGCAGTAGTCGGGGAGACTACGAGCAGTACTTC
CDR3 protein: CASSSRGDYEQYF
D gene: -
J gene: TRBJ2-7
clone size: -
V gene: TRBV25-1

CDR3 DNA: TGTGCCAGTAGTATTACGAGTGGACAGGGGGCCGGACCAGCTTTCTTT
CDR3 protein: CASSITSGQGAGPAFF
D gene: TRBD1
J gene: TRBJ1-1
clone size: -
V gene: TRBV19

CDR3 DNA: TGTGCCAGTAGTCATGGGACAGGGGGCGGCCAGCCCCAGCATTTT
CDR3 protein: CASSHGTGGGQPQHF
D gene: TRBD1
J gene: TRBJ1-5
clone size: -
V gene: TRBV19

CDR3 DNA: TGCGCCAGCAGCCAAGGGGGACGGTTGAACACTGAAGCTTTCTTT
CDR3 protein: CASSQGGRLNTEAFF
D gene: -
J gene: TRBJ1-1
clone size: -
V gene: TRBV5-1

CDR3 DNA: TGTGCCAGCAGCCCGGTGCTCTCTGGGGCCAACGTCCTGACTTTC
CDR3 protein: CASSPVLSGANVLTF
D gene: -
J gene: TRBJ2-6
clone size: -
V gene: TRBV7-3